Listed below are T cell receptor beta chains from one sample, sequenced in a study of blood T cell repertoires in COVID-19. Sequencing was performed with immunoSEQ multiplex PCR; in TCRdb, only in-frame clones are kept and a portion is missing. The data hold about 260,000 clones, with 87% observed a single time. The sequencing sample was made of peripheral blood. These receptors originate from a woman aged 50 to 60 who had recovered from COVID-19. Both conserved end residues are trimmed from each CDR3. Each record gives: V gene, clone size, J gene, CDR3 protein. For some rows the clone size is stated as once, few or many, or as a class when expanded; others skip it.

TRBV3-1/TRBV3-2,NA,TRBJ2-3,ASSQDNTSGYTDTQY
TRBV5-1,NA,TRBJ1-3,ASSWGDRATGNTIY
TRBV7-2,NA,TRBJ2-7,ASSWTSGGSGEQY
TRBV6-2/TRBV6-3,NA,TRBJ2-1,ASRPHRVTYNEQF
TRBV15,NA,TRBJ1-1,ATGSRASTEAF
TRBV7-2,NA,TRBJ2-1,ASSLGVAGGFYEQF
TRBV7-3,NA,TRBJ2-1,ASSLGGLSYNEQF
TRBV19,once,TRBJ2-2,ASGTGRSGELF
TRBV19,NA,TRBJ1-2,ASSGRSWGYT
TRBV7-9,NA,TRBJ1-4,ASSLAGQGNGRKLF
TRBV5-4,NA,TRBJ1-1,ASSLVGRTEAF
TRBV27,NA,TRBJ1-5,ATPGVNQPQH
TRBV5-8,NA,TRBJ1-2,ASSLGTGNIYGYT
TRBV29-1,NA,TRBJ1-1,SVEGYRGPYTEAF
TRBV4-2,NA,TRBJ2-1,ASSQGTSGRENEQF
TRBV6-5,NA,TRBJ2-5,ASSSLLAGAGETQY
TRBV7-9,NA,TRBJ2-1,ASTFAGTSYNEQF
TRBV6-1,NA,TRBJ1-2,ASSEAWGDGYT
TRBV6-5,NA,TRBJ1-6,ASSTRDRRNSPLH
TRBV2,NA,TRBJ1-1,ASSGNRGENTEAF
TRBV4-1,NA,TRBJ2-7,ASSPRTGEFYEQY
TRBV7-9,NA,TRBJ2-1,ASRPLAVGRDNEQF
TRBV7-8,NA,TRBJ2-7,ASRSGISYEQY
TRBV27,NA,TRBJ2-5,ASSLSYGGETQY
TRBV2,NA,TRBJ2-7,ASSLQGAGYEQY
TRBV4-1,NA,TRBJ2-3,ASSQDVSGGRSTDTQY
TRBV19,NA,TRBJ2-1,ASSMRGLAGTNEQF
TRBV5-1,once,TRBJ2-5,ASSLSGISGQETQY
TRBV30,many,TRBJ2-2,AWSVRTSDTGELF
TRBV7-3,NA,TRBJ1-1,ASSPGGSYTEAF
TRBV30,NA,TRBJ2-2,AWSVTGAGELF